This T cell receptor (beta chain) was recorded in a study of T cells in Graves' hyperthyroidism and ophthalmopathy. This clonotype occurred a few times. Its cognate antigen is unknown. Those patients with uncontrolled infection, other autoimmune disease, pregnancy or lactation were excluded. Findings of the study overall: Most thyroid clonotypes expanded above 0.001 were also detected in blood.

The CDR3 spans 15 residues. Trimming cost V 8 bases and J 5 bases; bases outside gene matches: 14. The germline V gene has CDR1 MDHEN and CDR2 SYDVKM. RNA transcripts provided the source from which TCR beta CDR3 regions were amplified. First-round RT-PCR targeting the TCR CDR3 was performed with the HTBI primer set. TCRdb ran MiXCR on the multiplex PCR reads and lists one entry per CDR3 protein. The sample includes 450,000 to 700,000 distinct CDR3 sequences, about half of them seen just once. V is TRBV28 and J is TRBJ2-5; 7 nucleotides line up with TRBD2. The TCR comes from an adult woman with Graves' disease, either hyperthyroidism or ophthalmopathy (not recorded which). The sequenced material came from peripheral blood or thyroid tissue (not recorded which). The CDR3 region is CASGGAGSGEETQYF. The CDR3 bases are TGTGCCAGCGGAGGAGCGGGAAGTGGGGAGGAGACCCAGTACTTC.